This TCR beta chain emerged from a study of T cells in women clearing cervical HPV infection. This CDR3 has 13 amino acids. With 2 bases removed from V and 3 bases from J, the gap between germline ends came to 6 bases. From germline, CDR1 is ENHRY and CDR2 SYGVKD. By frequency, this clone registers medium-sized (0.01 to 0.1%). Its target is not known. The read finishes 3 residues shy of the CDR3 end, and the germline J gene is used to complete it. This table comes from immunoSEQ multiplex PCR, and its TCRdb copy is limited to in-frame clones, with some not included. The clone table shows 7,500 to 9,500 clones, with the ten largest holding roughly 8.7%. Study-wide results and caveats: Richness plus V gene abundances separated cases from controls with AUC around 0.8.

The origin of this receptor is a woman between 18 and 75 years old with a cervical HPV16 infection that either progressed to CIN3+ or cleared (not recorded which). The chain has TRBV10-3 and TRBJ2-3, with a possible D match to TRBD2 (5 bases). Sequenced input: blood buffy coat. The CDR3 protein is CAISEERTDTQYF. CDR3 DNA, as far as it was read: TGTGCCATCAGTGAGGAGCGGACAGATACG.